This T cell receptor (beta chain) was sequenced in a study of cytomegalovirus exposure and HLA in healthy donors. Study-wide context: When just under 400 donors were genotyped, over 80% of them were found to fall in the Caucasian-associated ancestry cluster. The study's findings and limits: Rare sequences made up most TCRs, while some public TCRs were found in many donors. In a later analysis, HLA-associated TCR beta chains were more clonally expanded than equally common others.

On this clone: What it recognizes is unknown.

At the time of sampling, donors were nominally healthy, though unrecorded immune exposures were likely. This CDR3 comprises 13 residues. Germline V gene data show CDR1 as SQVTM and CDR2 as ANQGSEA. The junction had 10 bases not matched to a gene; V was cut back by 6 bases and J by 7 bases. PCR was performed using 60 Vbeta and 13 Jbeta primers. Profiled with immunoSEQ multiplex PCR; TCRdb holds only in-frame clones, not every one. The sample records over 65,000 clones, roughly four fifths being singletons. This clonotype was sampled from a human donor in good health. The chain uses TRBV29-1 and TRBJ1-2; TRBD1 matches 8 bases. The sequencing input was PBMCs. The CDR3 DNA reads TGCAGCGTCGAAAAGCAGGGGGCGCGTGGCTACACCTTC. It specifies CSVEKQGARGYTF. The entire variable domain, with the rest obtained from reference TRBV29-1 and TRBJ1-2, is as follows: SAVISQKPSRDICQRGTSLTIQCQVDSQVTMMFWYRQQPGQSLTLIATANQGSEATYESGFVIDKFPISRPNLTFSTLTVSNMSPEDSSIYLCSVEKQGARGYTFGSGTRLTVV.